There are many counts of the clone carrying this TCR beta chain. Its antigen remains unknown. The sample comes from a study of T cells in Graves' hyperthyroidism and ophthalmopathy. Amplified regions were TCR beta CDR3 sequences from RNA transcripts. The HTBI primer set was used in a first-round RT-PCR of the TCR CDR3. TCRdb recomputed calls from the multiplex PCR reads with MiXCR, one row per CDR3 protein. This table has approximately 640,000 distinct CDR3 sequences, just under 45% appearing once. Diagnostic decisions used clinical symptoms, serum thyroxine and TRAb, thyroid ultrasound and orbital computed tomography. Overall study results and limits: A model built on 13 V-J features separated ophthalmopathy from stable hyperthyroidism. Most clonotypes that expanded in the thyroid above 0.001 also showed up in blood. It was a median about 7.1 months before onset that the model predicted ophthalmopathy.

CDR1 and CDR2 (germline): KGHDR, SFDVKD. Germline trimming cut 4 bases from V and 6 bases from J; bases unmatched to any gene: 7. The CDR3 has 15 residues. The chain combines TRBV24-1 with TRBJ1-2; the match to TRBD1 covers 10 bases. This clonotype was sampled from an adult man with Graves' disease, either hyperthyroidism or ophthalmopathy (not recorded which). The source material was peripheral blood or thyroid tissue (not recorded which). DNA for the CDR3: TGTGCCACCAGTGAGCAAACGACAGGGGGCCATGGCTACACCTTC. Translating gives CATSEQTTGGHGYTF.